This T cell receptor beta chain was documented in a study of blood T cell repertoires in COVID-19. Study context: Collection of acute and convalescent COVID-19 samples took place in the United States, Italy and Spain.

Clones were read by immunoSEQ multiplex PCR, and TCRdb kept only the in-frame ones, dropping some. This sample has about 110,000 clones, with 76% found just once. Germline V gene lookup returns CDR1 SGHNT and CDR2 YENEEA. V trimming: 5 bases; J trimming: 0 bases; junction bases outside the gene matches: 3. There are 15 residues in the CDR3. The chain employs TRBV11-3 and TRBJ2-2, with TRBD1 identical over 7 bases. The sequenced sample was peripheral blood. The TCR sequence derives from a woman older than 75 with acute or convalescent COVID-19. The CDR3 DNA is TGTGCCAGCAGCCCCGGGACAGCGAACACCGGGGAGCTGTTTTTT. It is translated as CASSPGTANTGELFF.